One sample yielded the 20 T cell receptor beta chains listed below, sequenced in a study of blood T cell repertoires in COVID-19. The table came from immunoSEQ multiplex PCR; TCRdb's copy has only in-frame clones and leaves some out. The table lists approximately 30,000 clones, roughly 91% of them singletons, with about 16% in the top ten. Sequencing was carried out using peripheral blood. All receptors derive from a human donor with active COVID-19. The donor label of this sample is uncertain.

This sequence joins TRBV3-1 (or the pseudogene TRBV3-2) and TRBJ2-1; TRBD2 matches at 14 bases. The CDR3 has 16 amino acids. Germline values: CDR1 LGHDT, CDR2 YNNKEL (reference sequence). V lost 3 bases and J lost 9; bases outside the gene matches: 7. CDR3 in DNA: TGTGCCAGCAGCCAGGGGACTAGCGGGAGATTGGGTGAGCAGTTCTTC. It specifies CASSQGTSGRLGEQFF.

J is TRBJ1-6 and V is TRBV6-5, with D perhaps TRBD1 (6 bases). Germline values: CDR1 MNHEY, CDR2 SVGAGI. V shed 2 bases and J shed 7 bases, with 12 bases lying between them. The CDR3 consists of 15 residues. CDR3: CASSYDRQGNSPLHF. In DNA form, the CDR3 reads TGTGCCAGCAGTTACGATCGGCAGGGGAATTCACCCCTCCACTTT.

The rearrangement joins TRBV27 to TRBJ1-1; D remains unclear. There are 14 residues in the CDR3. Trimming removed 0 bases at V and 9 bases at J, with 14 bases between. The germline V gene has CDR1 MNHEY and CDR2 SMNVEV (reference sequence). CDR3 residues: CASSLSGERGKAFF. CDR3 DNA sequence: TGTGCCAGCAGTTTATCCGGGGAGAGAGGGAAAGCTTTCTTT.

The chain joins TRBV6-6 to TRBJ2-5; 9 bases are shared with TRBD1. Germline loops: CDR1 MNHNY, CDR2 SVGAGI (reference sequence). The CDR3 loop spans 14 amino acids. V lost 6 bases, J lost 5 bases, and 7 bases stayed unmatched. CDR3 DNA sequence: TGTGCCAGCAGCCCCGGACAGGGGCGGGAGACCCAGTACTTC. Translated, it gives CASSPGQGRETQYF.

The chain couples TRBV5-1 to TRBJ2-7; a weak D match, TRBD2 (5 bases). V was pared by 4 bases and J by 0 bases, with 17 bases between. This CDR3 has 16 residues. Germline-derived CDR1 and CDR2 are SGHRS and YFSETQ. For the CDR3, the DNA is TGCGCCAGCAGCAACCCCTTGGGCGGGTTCTCCTACGAGCAGTACTTC. It is translated as CASSNPLGGFSYEQYF.

V and J are TRBV5-5 and TRBJ2-7; no reliable D call. CDR1 is SGHKS and CDR2 is YYEKEE in the germline V gene (reference sequence). This CDR3 spans 14 amino acids. Trimming removed 4 bases from V and 5 bases from J, with 16 bases in between. The CDR3 sequence: CASSPGGLVDEQYF. In nucleotides, the CDR3 is TGTGCCAGCAGCCCCGGTGGTTTAGTCGACGAGCAGTACTTC.

The chain combines TRBV2 with TRBJ2-3; D is ambiguous. The CDR3 runs 13 residues. Trimming removed 3 bases at V and 8 bases at J, with 12 bases between. The germline CDR1 and CDR2 sequences are SNHLY and FYNNEI. The CDR3 reads CASSDSRVGTQYF. The DNA for the CDR3 is TGTGCCAGCAGTGACAGTCGGGTCGGTACGCAGTATTTT.

The V call is TRBV19, the J call TRBJ2-3, with D possibly TRBD1 on 6 matching bases. This CDR3 is 16 amino acids long. Germline V gene sequence: CDR1 LNHDA, CDR2 SQIVND (reference sequence). Trimming stripped 7 bases from V and 2 bases from J, with 19 bases between. This CDR3 is CASTLTGRTATDTQYF. Here the CDR3 DNA reads TGTGCCAGTACCCTAACAGGGCGAACGGCCACAGATACGCAGTATTTT.

V and J are TRBV10-3 and TRBJ2-7; TRBD2 aligns across 10 bases. The CDR3 is 17 amino acids. V trimming: 3 bases; J trimming: 1 base; junction bases outside the gene matches: 9. Germline lookup yields CDR1 ENHRY and CDR2 SYGVKD. In nucleotides, the CDR3 is TGTGCCATCAGTGAACTAGCGGGGACGCGAAGATCCTACGAGCAGTACTTC. The encoded protein is CAISELAGTRRSYEQYF.

The chain carries TRBV21-1 and TRBJ2-2; the tabulated D call, TRBD1, remains unverified against the DNA. TRBV21-1 is reported as a pseudogene. The length of the CDR3 is 16 residues. CDR3 sequence: CASTIGQGTGTGELFF. The CDR3 bases are TGTGCCAGCACCATAGGGCAGGGGACGGGGACCGGGGAGCTGTTTTTT.

The chain combines TRBV18 with TRBJ2-2; 10 bases match TRBD1. V was clipped by 8 bases and J by 5 bases; unmatched bases: 8. Germline V gene lookup returns CDR1 KGHSH and CDR2 LQKENI. This CDR3 contains 15 residues. DNA of the CDR3: TGTGCCAGCCAAGACAGGGGGCGCGGGACCGGGGAGCTGTTTTTT. This encodes CASQDRGRGTGELFF. Variable domain in full (rest from reference TRBV18 and TRBJ2-2): NAGVMQNPRHLVRRRGQEARLRCSPMKGHSHVYWYRQLPEEGLKFMVYLQKENIIDESGMPKERFSAEFPKEGPSILRIQQVVRGDSAAYFCASQDRGRGTGELFFGEGSRLTVL.

This chain connects TRBV6-5 to TRBJ1-5, with 7 bases identical to TRBD1. The CDR3 consists of 15 residues. Losses at the gene ends were 6 bases for V and 0 bases for J; bases not matched to a gene: 5. From germline, CDR1 is MNHEY and CDR2 SVGAGI. Here the CDR3 DNA reads TGTGCCAGCAGAAGACAGGGCGCTAGCAATCAGCCCCAGCATTTT. Its protein is CASRRQGASNQPQHF.

The chain links TRBV18 to TRBJ2-7; D might be TRBD1 (6 bases). The V gene lost 3 bases and the J gene lost 7 bases, with 16 bases spanning the gap. This CDR3 has 14 residues. Per germline, CDR1 KGHSH and CDR2 LQKENI. The CDR3 here is CASSPLRDTAEQYF. The DNA for the CDR3 is TGTGCCAGCTCACCGCTACGGGACACGGCGGAGCAGTACTTC.

The chain employs TRBV5-1 and TRBJ2-1, with 7 bases aligning to TRBD1. Germline V gene data show CDR1 as SGHRS and CDR2 as YFSETQ. V shed 4 bases and J 12 bases; nucleotides not matched to a gene: 10. This CDR3 spans 13 amino acids. The CDR3 sequence: CASSLNDRAGQFF. Here the CDR3 DNA reads TGCGCCAGCAGCCTAAATGACAGGGCGGGGCAGTTCTTC. Using reference TRBV5-1 and TRBJ2-1 for the parts outside the CDR3, the full variable domain is KAGVTQTPRYLIKTRGQQVTLSCSPISGHRSVSWYQQTPGQGLQFLFEYFSETQRNKGNFPGRFSGRQFSNSRSEMNVSTLELGDSALYLCASSLNDRAGQFFGPGTRLTVL.

The chain recombines TRBV12-3 or TRBV12-4 with TRBJ2-3; no reliable D call. With 6 bases removed from V and 0 bases from J, the gap between germline ends came to 4 bases. The CDR3 consists of 12 residues. The CDR3 spells CASSFSTDTQYF. The CDR3 coding sequence is TGTGCCAGCAGCTTTAGCACAGATACGCAGTATTTT.

J is TRBJ2-5 and V is TRBV2; a possible D gene is TRBD2 (6 bases). CDR3 length equals 13 residues. Germline values: CDR1 SNHLY, CDR2 FYNNEI. Trimming removed 6 bases from V and 5 bases from J, with 13 bases in between. The CDR3 protein is CASRVGTRETQYF. The DNA for the CDR3 is TGTGCCAGCAGGGTCGGGACTCGGGAGACCCAGTACTTC.

The J gene is TRBJ2-2, the V gene TRBV5-4, with TRBD2 as a possible D gene (5 bases). CDR1 is SGHNT and CDR2 is YYREEE in the germline V gene (reference sequence). The length of the CDR3 is 15 residues. The V gene lost 4 bases and the J gene lost 5 bases, with 15 bases spanning the gap. CDR3 nucleotide sequence: TGTGCCAGCAGCCCTCTCCCTGGGGAGACCGGGGAGCTGTTTTTT. Protein: CASSPLPGETGELFF.

The V call is TRBV19, the J call TRBJ1-1; possible D gene TRBD1, 6 bases. In germline, CDR1 is LNHDA, CDR2 SQIVND (reference sequence). This CDR3 spans 17 amino acids. The V end lost 4 bases, the J end lost 5 bases, and 23 bases lay between the germline ends. Here the CDR3 reads CASSSRTVGGLRTEAFF. CDR3 DNA sequence: TGTGCCAGTAGTAGCCGGACAGTTGGGGGCCTGAGAACTGAAGCTTTCTTT.

This chain connects TRBV25-1 to TRBJ1-2, with D tentatively TRBD1 (5 bases). Germline V lookup: CDR1 MGHDK, CDR2 SYGVNS. Trimming left V 2 bases short and J 4 bases short, with 11 bases between. CDR3 length: 14 residues. CDR3 nucleotide sequence: TGTGCCAGCAGTGAACATGACAGAAGCTATGGCTACACCTTC. As protein: CASSEHDRSYGYTF.

This clone came up once. The chain has TRBV4-2 and TRBJ2-1; 10 bases are shared with TRBD2. This CDR3 is 16 amino acids long. The V segment lost 0 bases and the J segment 5 bases; nucleotides outside the gene matches: 4. The germline gives CDR1 LGHNA, CDR2 YNFKEQ. CDR3 residues: CASSQEGAGGHNEQFF. In DNA, the CDR3 is TGTGCCAGCAGCCAAGAAGGAGCGGGGGGGCACAATGAGCAGTTCTTC.